The rows below give T cell receptor beta chains drawn from one sample of a study of T cell responses to AZD1222 COVID-19 vaccine. Some clones are missing from TCRdb's copy, which holds only in-frame ones; the method was immunoSEQ multiplex PCR. The table includes 95,000 to 100,000 clones, 70% to 90% detected once. The source material was peripheral blood, sampled 28 days after the second AZD1222 dose. These receptor sequences come from an adult who received the AZD1222 COVID-19 vaccine. CDR3s include the opening cysteine and the closing phenylalanine or tryptophan. D genes are given only for firm matches. Rows may omit the clone size; those that give it use once, few, many or a size class.

cdr3_nt: TGCGCCAGCAGCTCCAGACTAGCGGGAGGTGGCACCGGGGAGCTGTTTTTT; cdr3_aa: CASSSRLAGGGTGELFF; clone_size: NA; j_call: TRBJ2-2; cdr3_length: 17; d_call: TRBD2; v_call: TRBV5-1
cdr3_nt: TGTGCCAGCAGCATAAGGGAGGGGAATTCACCCCTCCACTTT; cdr3_aa: CASSIREGNSPLHF; clone_size: NA; j_call: TRBJ1-6; cdr3_length: 14; d_call: NA; v_call: TRBV6-6
cdr3_nt: TGTGCCAGCAGCTTCTTAGCCGGGGAGCTGTTTTTT; cdr3_aa: CASSFLAGELFF; clone_size: NA; j_call: TRBJ2-2; cdr3_length: 12; d_call: NA; v_call: TRBV11-2
cdr3_nt: TGTGCCATCAGTGAAAGGCAGGGGGCGAGAGCTTTCTTT; cdr3_aa: CAISERQGARAFF; clone_size: NA; j_call: TRBJ1-1; cdr3_length: 13; d_call: TRBD1; v_call: TRBV10-3
cdr3_nt: TGTGCCAGCAGCCTCAAGACGGGGGTTGGACCCCTCCACTTT; cdr3_aa: CASSLKTGVGPLHF; clone_size: once; j_call: TRBJ1-6; cdr3_length: 14; d_call: NA; v_call: TRBV3-1/TRBV3-2
cdr3_nt: TGTGCCAGCAGCTTAGGGGTTGCAGGGGGCGCCCAAGGCACAGATACGCAGTATTTT; cdr3_aa: CASSLGVAGGAQGTDTQYF; clone_size: NA; j_call: TRBJ2-3; cdr3_length: 19; d_call: TRBD1; v_call: TRBV7-6
cdr3_nt: TGTGCCAGCAGCCCCCGCCGAAACACTGAAGCTTTCTTT; cdr3_aa: CASSPRRNTEAFF; clone_size: few; j_call: TRBJ1-1; cdr3_length: 13; d_call: NA; v_call: TRBV7-9
cdr3_nt: TGTGCCAGCAGCCATGATAGACAGGGGATCGGTACTGAAGCTTTCTTT; cdr3_aa: CASSHDRQGIGTEAFF; clone_size: NA; j_call: TRBJ1-1; cdr3_length: 16; d_call: TRBD1; v_call: TRBV3-1/TRBV3-2
cdr3_nt: TGTGCCAGCAGCCAAGTAGGTGACGACTATGGCTACACCTTC; cdr3_aa: CASSQVGDDYGYTF; clone_size: few; j_call: TRBJ1-2; cdr3_length: 14; d_call: NA; v_call: TRBV4-2
cdr3_nt: TGTGCCAGCAGTTACGTAGGGACTGAAGCTTTCTTT; cdr3_aa: CASSYVGTEAFF; clone_size: few; j_call: TRBJ1-1; cdr3_length: 12; d_call: NA; v_call: TRBV6-2/TRBV6-3
cdr3_nt: TGTGCCAGTAGTACCGACCCGACGGGAGCCTACGAGCAGTACTTC; cdr3_aa: CASSTDPTGAYEQYF; clone_size: NA; j_call: TRBJ2-7; cdr3_length: 15; d_call: NA; v_call: TRBV19
cdr3_nt: TGTGCCAGCAGTCCGGACAGCTACGAGCAGTACTTC; cdr3_aa: CASSPDSYEQYF; clone_size: NA; j_call: TRBJ2-7; cdr3_length: 12; d_call: NA; v_call: TRBV12-3/TRBV12-4
cdr3_nt: TGTGCCAGCAGTTGGCAGGGGGCTGGCACTGAAGCTTTCTTT; cdr3_aa: CASSWQGAGTEAFF; clone_size: NA; j_call: TRBJ1-1; cdr3_length: 14; d_call: TRBD1; v_call: TRBV27
cdr3_nt: TGTGCCAGCAGCCTGGCTCGGGGGTCGCTGCAAGAGACCCAGTACTTC; cdr3_aa: CASSLARGSLQETQYF; clone_size: NA; j_call: TRBJ2-5; cdr3_length: 16; d_call: NA; v_call: TRBV5-4
cdr3_nt: TGTGCCATAATAGCGGGGCCGGGGGAGCAGTACTTC; cdr3_aa: CAIIAGPGEQYF; clone_size: NA; j_call: TRBJ2-7; cdr3_length: 12; d_call: TRBD2; v_call: TRBV28
cdr3_nt: TGTGCCAGCAGTGTTTTCGGGGCATCCGGCGAGCAGTACTTC; cdr3_aa: CASSVFGASGEQYF; clone_size: NA; j_call: TRBJ2-7; cdr3_length: 14; d_call: NA; v_call: TRBV2
cdr3_nt: TGTGCTAGTGGTCTCAGGGGGCTTATCGATACGCAGTATTTT; cdr3_aa: CASGLRGLIDTQYF; clone_size: NA; j_call: TRBJ2-3; cdr3_length: 14; d_call: TRBD1; v_call: TRBV12-5
cdr3_nt: TGTGCCAGCAGTTCAGCCGCTCCAGGGGGCCCCTACAATGAGCAGTTCTTC; cdr3_aa: CASSSAAPGGPYNEQFF; clone_size: once; j_call: TRBJ2-1; cdr3_length: 17; d_call: TRBD1; v_call: TRBV7-9
cdr3_nt: TGCGCCAGCAGCTTGGAGAGAGGGAGCTCCTATAATTCACCCCTCCACTTT; cdr3_aa: CASSLERGSSYNSPLHF; clone_size: few; j_call: TRBJ1-6; cdr3_length: 17; d_call: NA; v_call: TRBV5-1